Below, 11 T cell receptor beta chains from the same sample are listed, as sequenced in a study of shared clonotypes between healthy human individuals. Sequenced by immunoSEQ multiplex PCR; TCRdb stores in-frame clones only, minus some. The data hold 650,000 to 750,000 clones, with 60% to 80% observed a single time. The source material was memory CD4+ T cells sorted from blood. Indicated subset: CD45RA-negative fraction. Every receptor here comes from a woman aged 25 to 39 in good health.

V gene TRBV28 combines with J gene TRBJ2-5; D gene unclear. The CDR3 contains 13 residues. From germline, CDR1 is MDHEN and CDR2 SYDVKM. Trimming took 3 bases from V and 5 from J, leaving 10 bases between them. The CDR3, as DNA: TGTGCCAGCAGTTTGGCGGCAACGGAGACCCAGTACTTC. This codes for CASSLAATETQYF.

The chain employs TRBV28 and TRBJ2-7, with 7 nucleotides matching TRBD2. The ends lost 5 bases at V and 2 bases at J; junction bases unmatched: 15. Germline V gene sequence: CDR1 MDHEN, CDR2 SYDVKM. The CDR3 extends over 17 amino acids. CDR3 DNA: TGTGCCAGCAGTGGTCGAGGGGTCAAACGGGGGGCCTACGAGCAGTACTTC. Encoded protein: CASSGRGVKRGAYEQYF.

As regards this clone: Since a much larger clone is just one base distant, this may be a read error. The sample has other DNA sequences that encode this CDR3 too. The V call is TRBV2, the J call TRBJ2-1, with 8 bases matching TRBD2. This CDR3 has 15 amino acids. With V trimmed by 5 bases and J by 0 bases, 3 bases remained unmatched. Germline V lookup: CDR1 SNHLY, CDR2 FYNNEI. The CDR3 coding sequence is TGTGCCAGCAGTCAAAGCGGGAGCTCCTACAATGAGCAGTTCTTC. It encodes CASSQSGSSYNEQFF.

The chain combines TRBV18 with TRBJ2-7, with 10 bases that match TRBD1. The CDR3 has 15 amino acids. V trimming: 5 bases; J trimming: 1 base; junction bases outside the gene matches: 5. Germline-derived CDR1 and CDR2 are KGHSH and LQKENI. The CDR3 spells CASSKGGQGSYEQYF. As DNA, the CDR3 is TGTGCCAGCTCAAAGGGGGGACAGGGGTCCTACGAGCAGTACTTC.

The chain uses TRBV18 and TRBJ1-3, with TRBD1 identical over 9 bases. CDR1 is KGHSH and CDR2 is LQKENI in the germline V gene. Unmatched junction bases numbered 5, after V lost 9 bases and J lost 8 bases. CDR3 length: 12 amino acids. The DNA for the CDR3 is TGTGCCAGTAACAGGGGGCTGGACACCATATATTTT. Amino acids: CASNRGLDTIYF.

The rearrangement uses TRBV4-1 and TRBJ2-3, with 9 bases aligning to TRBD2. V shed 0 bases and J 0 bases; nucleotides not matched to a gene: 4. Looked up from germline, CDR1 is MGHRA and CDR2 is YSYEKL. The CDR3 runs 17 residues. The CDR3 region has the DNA TGCGCCAGCAGCCAAGATGAGCGGGGGGCTAGCACAGATACGCAGTATTTT. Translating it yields CASSQDERGASTDTQYF.

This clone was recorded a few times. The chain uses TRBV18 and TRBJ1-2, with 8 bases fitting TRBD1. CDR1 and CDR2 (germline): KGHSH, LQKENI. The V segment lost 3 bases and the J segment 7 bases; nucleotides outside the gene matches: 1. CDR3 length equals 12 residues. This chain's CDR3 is CASSPTGVGYTF. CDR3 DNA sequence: TGTGCCAGCTCACCGACAGGGGTTGGCTACACCTTC.

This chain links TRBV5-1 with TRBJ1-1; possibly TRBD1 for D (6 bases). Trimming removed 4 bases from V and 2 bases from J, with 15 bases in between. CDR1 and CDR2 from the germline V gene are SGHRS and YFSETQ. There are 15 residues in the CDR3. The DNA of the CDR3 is TGCGCCAGCAGCCCCTCACAGGGTCTTAACACTGAAGCTTTCTTT. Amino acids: CASSPSQGLNTEAFF.

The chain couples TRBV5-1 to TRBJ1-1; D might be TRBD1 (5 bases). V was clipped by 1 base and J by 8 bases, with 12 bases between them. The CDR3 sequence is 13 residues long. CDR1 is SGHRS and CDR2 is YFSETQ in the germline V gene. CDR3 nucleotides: TGCGCCAGCAGCTTGAGTCAGGGTTCGGAAGCTTTCTTT. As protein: CASSLSQGSEAFF.

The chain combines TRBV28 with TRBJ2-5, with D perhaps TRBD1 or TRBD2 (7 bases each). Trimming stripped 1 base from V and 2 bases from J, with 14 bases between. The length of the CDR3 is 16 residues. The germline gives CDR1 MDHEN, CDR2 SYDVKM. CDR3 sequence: CASSLSGGGGQETQYF. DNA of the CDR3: TGTGCCAGCAGTTTATCAGGGGGGGGCGGGCAAGAGACCCAGTACTTC.

CDR3 bases: TGCGCCAGCAGCTTACCGGGGCCGGACGAGCAGTACTTC. The encoded protein is CASSLPGPDEQYF. The V and J genes are TRBV5-1 and TRBJ2-7, with D perhaps assigned TRBD1 or TRBD2 (5 bases each). This CDR3 contains 13 residues. Germline values: CDR1 SGHRS, CDR2 YFSETQ. Trimming left V 2 bases short and J 5 bases short, with 11 bases between.